The 20 T cell receptor beta chains in this list originate from one sample, sequenced in a study of shared clonotypes between healthy human individuals. The assay was immunoSEQ multiplex PCR, and TCRdb's table has in-frame clones only and misses some. This repertoire shows about 560,000 clones, roughly four fifths found once; its top ten account for around 13%. Sequenced material: PBMCs. These receptor sequences come from a woman in her thirties or forties in good health. Some clones in this sample may be carry-over from other donors' samples.

This chain connects TRBV6-1 to TRBJ1-2, with D possibly being TRBD1 (5 bases). The CDR3 consists of 12 residues. Germline loops: CDR1 MNHNS, CDR2 SASEGT. V was shortened by 8 bases and J by 4 bases, with 11 bases between the two germline ends. CDR3 nucleotides: TGTGCCAGCCTATCGGGGGTCTATGGCTACACCTTC. Translated: CASLSGVYGYTF.

To note about this clone: With only one base between it and a far larger clone, this is likely a read error. Other DNA sequences in the sample encode the same CDR3. The V gene is TRBV7-9, the J gene TRBJ2-3, with D perhaps being TRBD1 or TRBD2 (6 bases each). The CDR3 length is 13 residues. Germline CDR1 and CDR2: SEHNR and FQNEAQ (reference sequence). Deletions cut 5 bases from V and 4 bases from J, with 10 bases between. CDR3 amino acids: CASSPGGADTQYF. The CDR3 coding sequence is TGTGCCAGCAGCCCCGGGGGCGCAGATACGCAGTATTTT. The full variable domain, completed using reference TRBV7-9 and TRBJ2-3, is DTGVSQNPRHKITKRGQNVTFRCDPISEHNRLYWYRQTLGQGPEFLTYFQNEAQLEKSRLLSDRFSAERPKGSFSTLEIQRTEQGDSAMYLCASSPGGADTQYFGPGTRLTVL.

J is TRBJ2-7 and V is TRBV18; a weak D match, TRBD1 (5 bases). The CDR3 is made up of 13 amino acids. Germline V lookup: CDR1 KGHSH, CDR2 LQKENI. Trimming cost V 0 bases and J 6 bases, with 9 bases left between them. The CDR3 coding sequence is TGTGCCAGCTCACCACCGTCAGGGATCGAGCAGTACTTC. It is translated as CASSPPSGIEQYF.

The V call is TRBV7-2, the J call TRBJ2-1, with D unresolved. V lost 5 bases and J lost 4, with 15 bases in between. CDR1 and CDR2 from the germline V gene are SGHTA and FQGNSA. The CDR3 consists of 15 residues. Here the CDR3 DNA reads TGTGCCAGCAGCCCCTCGCGGAACGCGTACAATGAGCAGTTCTTC. Its protein is CASSPSRNAYNEQFF.

Note on this clone: This clone may be a read error of a much larger clone one base away. CDR3 coding DNA: TGTGCTGGCAGCTTAGCGTGGGGAGGGGGCCTGGAGACCCAGTACTTC. Protein product: CAGSLAWGGGLETQYF. The chain links TRBV7-7 to TRBJ2-5; perhaps D is TRBD1 or TRBD2 (7 bases each). In germline, CDR1 is SSHAT, CDR2 FNYEAQ (reference sequence). This CDR3 has 16 residues.

There are many counts of this clone. This sequence joins TRBV18 and TRBJ2-5; 8 nucleotides align to TRBD2. CDR3 size: 14 residues. Losses at the gene ends were 4 bases for V and 3 bases for J; bases not matched to a gene: 4. Germline V gene sequence: CDR1 KGHSH, CDR2 LQKENI. The CDR3 DNA is TGTGCCAGCTCACAATCAGCGGGAGAAGAGACCCAGTACTTC. Encoded protein: CASSQSAGEETQYF.

About this clone itself: The sample has other DNA sequences that encode this CDR3 too. The rearrangement links TRBV2 to TRBJ2-3; 9 positions match TRBD2. There are 15 residues in the CDR3. Germline V gene sequence: CDR1 SNHLY, CDR2 FYNNEI. The junction had 10 bases not matched to a gene; V was cut back by 4 bases and J by 8 bases. The CDR3 region is CASSVGAGGPVTQYF. Here the CDR3 DNA reads TGTGCCAGCAGTGTGGGCGCGGGAGGGCCAGTTACGCAGTATTTT.

The chain employs TRBV18 and TRBJ2-7, with D perhaps TRBD1 or TRBD2 (5 bases each). Germline CDR1 is KGHSH and CDR2 is LQKENI. CDR3 size: 17 residues. Trimming cost V 2 bases and J 7 bases, with 24 bases left between them. CDR3 coding DNA: TGTGCCAGCTCACCATTCGGACCCGCAGGGACCTCGGAGGAGCAGTACTTC. Translation gives CASSPFGPAGTSEEQYF.

The chain employs TRBV18 and TRBJ2-7, with 12 bases lining up with TRBD2. The germline V gene encodes CDR1 KGHSH and CDR2 LQKENI. J gave up 3 bases and V 5 bases, and 8 bases lay outside the gene matches. The CDR3 contains 16 residues. Here the CDR3 reads CASSAVLAGGIYEQYF. CDR3 bases: TGTGCCAGCTCAGCCGTACTAGCGGGAGGTATCTACGAGCAGTACTTC.

This clone was seen a single time. The chain couples TRBV30 to TRBJ2-2, with D possibly being TRBD1 or TRBD2 (5 bases each). V lost 3 bases and J 1 base, leaving 9 bases between the germline ends. Per the germline V gene, CDR1 is GTSNPN and CDR2 is SVGIG (reference sequence). The CDR3 consists of 14 residues. CDR3 protein: CAWSLGRNTGELFF. The CDR3 DNA reads TGTGCCTGGAGCTTGGGACGGAACACCGGGGAGCTGTTTTTT.

The chain carries TRBV28 and TRBJ2-1; 15 bases fit TRBD2. The V and J ends lost 10 bases and 5 bases, in that order; junction bases with no gene match: 9. Germline loops: CDR1 MDHEN, CDR2 SYDVKM. CDR3 length: 16 residues. The CDR3 nucleotides are TGTGCCACGACCGGGACTAGCGGGAGGTTCGACAATGAGCAGTTCTTC. It yields the protein CATTGTSGRFDNEQFF.

This clone was picked up many times. The sample carries other DNA sequences with the same CDR3. This CDR3 reads CASSDSEDGPANEQFF. CDR3 nucleotides: TGTGCCAGCAGTGACTCGGAGGACGGCCCAGCCAATGAGCAGTTCTTC. The J gene is TRBJ2-1, the V gene TRBV6-4; TRBD2 might be the D (5 bases). The CDR3 is made up of 16 amino acids. CDR1 and CDR2 from the germline V gene are MRHNA and SNTAGT. V was clipped by 0 bases and J by 6 bases, with 15 bases between them.

The chain recombines TRBV15 with TRBJ2-3, with 8 bases that match TRBD2. The CDR3 is 16 residues long. Germline V gene lookup returns CDR1 LNHNV and CDR2 YYDKDF (reference sequence). With V trimmed by 7 bases and J by 4 bases, 13 bases remained unmatched. The CDR3 coding sequence is TGTGCCACCACCCCCCTAGCGGGCAAGGGGGCAGATACGCAGTATTTT. Encoded protein: CATTPLAGKGADTQYF.

J is TRBJ1-1 and V is TRBV28; tentative D call: TRBD1 (5 bases). V was clipped by 6 bases and J by 4 bases, with 12 bases between them. Germline V gene sequence: CDR1 MDHEN, CDR2 SYDVKM. The CDR3 is made up of 13 amino acids. CDR3 protein: CASRSGTATEAFF. The CDR3, as DNA: TGTGCCAGCAGGTCCGGGACCGCCACTGAAGCTTTCTTT.

The CDR3 loop reads CASSPGSNYGYTF. The CDR3 DNA reads as TGTGCCAGCAGTCCGGGATCTAACTATGGCTACACCTTC. The chain joins TRBV27 to TRBJ1-2; D unresolved. CDR1 is MNHEY and CDR2 is SMNVEV in the germline V gene (reference sequence). CDR3 length: 13 residues. V lost 5 bases and J 0 bases, leaving 7 bases between the germline ends.

The chain carries TRBV9 and TRBJ1-4; D gene unclear. The CDR3 spans 16 residues. Deletions cut 0 bases from V and 0 bases from J, with 9 bases between. Germline lookup yields CDR1 SGDLS and CDR2 YYNGEE. The chain's CDR3 is CASSVGYLSTNEKLFF. The CDR3 DNA reads as TGTGCCAGCAGCGTAGGGTATTTATCAACTAATGAAAAACTGTTTTTT.

V is TRBV28 and J is TRBJ2-3; 7 bases are shared with TRBD2. J was trimmed by 6 bases and V by 2 bases; bases with no gene match: 8. CDR1 and CDR2 from the germline V gene are MDHEN and SYDVKM. The CDR3 totals 15 residues. This CDR3 reads CASSLAGEGSDTQYF. The CDR3 nucleotides read TGTGCCAGCAGTTTAGCGGGAGAAGGGTCGGATACGCAGTATTTT.

A note on this clone: Since the CDR3 does not end with the conserved phenylalanine or tryptophan, this likely comes from a read error. The chain is built from TRBV18 and TRBJ1-5; 8 bases agree with TRBD1. Per the germline V gene, CDR1 is KGHSH and CDR2 is LQKENI. V trimming: 2 bases; J trimming: 7 bases; junction bases outside the gene matches: 4. The CDR3 contains 14 residues. The CDR3 coding sequence is TGTGCCAGCTCACCAGGACAGGGTTGGCAGCCCCAGCATTCT. As protein: CASSPGQGWQPQHS.

V and J are TRBV29-1 and TRBJ2-7; a weak D match, TRBD2 (5 bases). The CDR3 contains 11 residues. Looked up from germline, CDR1 is SQVTM and CDR2 is ANQGSEA. Trimming stripped 4 bases from V and 4 bases from J, with 8 bases between. In DNA, the CDR3 is TGCAGCGTTGTTGAGGGTTACGAGCAGTACTTC. Protein: CSVVEGYEQYF.

V is TRBV5-8 and J is TRBJ2-3; perhaps D is TRBD1 or TRBD2 (5 bases each). Germline V lookup: CDR1 SGHTS, CDR2 YDEGEE. V lost 1 base to trimming and J lost 9 bases, with 12 bases between them. There are 13 residues in the CDR3. The CDR3 spells CASSLSLGDTQYF. The CDR3, as DNA: TGTGCCAGCAGCTTGTCCCTCGGGGACACGCAGTATTTT.